This T cell receptor (beta chain) was found in a study of CD8 T cells in ankylosing spondylitis. Study conclusions and caveats: Several of the motif variants were reported before in synovial fluid and blood from reactive arthritis. For ankylosing spondylitis blood, a TCR beta motif of 7 or 8 highly homologous variants appeared characteristic. It was reported that disease-linked clones were significantly enriched in matched ankylosing spondylitis synovial fluid. A CD8+ phenotype characterized the disease-linked clones, which were relatively rare in peripheral blood.

Germline assignment: CDR1 MNHNY and CDR2 SVGAGI (reference sequence). The CDR3 is 13 residues long. After removal of 8 bases from V and 6 bases from J, the junction contained 9 bases not matched to a gene. Scientists made TCR beta libraries using quantitative 5'-RACE with molecular barcodes. One entry per CDR3 protein, called by TCRdb with MiXCR from the 5' RACE reads. The sample consists of hundreds of thousands of distinct CDR3 sequences, roughly 26% of them appearing once. Comments on this clonotype: The antigen is not known.

This TCR derives from a male donor with ankylosing spondylitis. Sample: blood, either unsorted or a sorted T cell fraction (not recorded which). This chain links TRBV6-6 with TRBJ1-2; 7 bases fit TRBD1. As DNA, the CDR3 is TGTGCCAGCCAGGGGGGTGCCGTGGATGGCTACACCTTC. Translated: CASQGGAVDGYTF.